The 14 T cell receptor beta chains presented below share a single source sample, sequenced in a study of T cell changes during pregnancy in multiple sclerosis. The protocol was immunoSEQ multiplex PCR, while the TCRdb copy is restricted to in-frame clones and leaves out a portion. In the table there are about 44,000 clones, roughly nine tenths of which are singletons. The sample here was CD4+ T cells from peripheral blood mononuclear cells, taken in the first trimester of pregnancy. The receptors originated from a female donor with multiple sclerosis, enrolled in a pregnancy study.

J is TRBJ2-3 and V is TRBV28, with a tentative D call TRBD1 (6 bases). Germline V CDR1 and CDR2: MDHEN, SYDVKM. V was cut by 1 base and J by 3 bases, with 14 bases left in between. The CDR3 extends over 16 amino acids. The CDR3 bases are TGTGCCAGCAGTTTATTGGCAGGGGTTCGGACAGATACGCAGTATTTT. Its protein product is CASSLLAGVRTDTQYF.

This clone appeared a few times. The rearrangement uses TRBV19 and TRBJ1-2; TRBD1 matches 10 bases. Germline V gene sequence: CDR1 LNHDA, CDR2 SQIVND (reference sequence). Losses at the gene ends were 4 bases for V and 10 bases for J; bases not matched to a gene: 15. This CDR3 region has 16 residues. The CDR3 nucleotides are TGTGCCAGTAGTAATCCCCGACAGGGGGCGAGAGAAGACTACACCTTC. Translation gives CASSNPRQGAREDYTF.

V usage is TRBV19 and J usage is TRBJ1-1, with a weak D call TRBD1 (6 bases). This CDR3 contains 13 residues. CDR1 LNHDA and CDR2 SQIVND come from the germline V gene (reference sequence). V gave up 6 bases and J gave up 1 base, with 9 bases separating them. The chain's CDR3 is CASSLGGNTEAFF. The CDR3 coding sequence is TGTGCCAGTAGCTTAGGGGGGAACACTGAAGCTTTCTTT.

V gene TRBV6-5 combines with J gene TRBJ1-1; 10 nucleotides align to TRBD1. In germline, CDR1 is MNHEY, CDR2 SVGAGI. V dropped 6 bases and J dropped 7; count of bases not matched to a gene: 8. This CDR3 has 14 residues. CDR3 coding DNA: TGTGCCAGCAGCCGGACAGGGGGATATGGTGAAGCTTTCTTT. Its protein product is CASSRTGGYGEAFF.

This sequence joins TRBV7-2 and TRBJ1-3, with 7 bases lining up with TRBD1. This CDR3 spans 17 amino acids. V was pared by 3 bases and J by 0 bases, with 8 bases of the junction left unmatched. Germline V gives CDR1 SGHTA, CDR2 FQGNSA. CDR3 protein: CASSFRQGGFSGNTIYF. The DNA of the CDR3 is TGTGCCAGCAGCTTTCGACAGGGCGGCTTCTCTGGAAACACCATATATTTT.

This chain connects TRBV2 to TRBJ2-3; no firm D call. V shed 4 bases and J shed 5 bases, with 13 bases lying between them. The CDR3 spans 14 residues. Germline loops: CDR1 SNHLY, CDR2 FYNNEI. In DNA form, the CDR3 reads TGTGCCAGCAGTGCGTCAGTTTCACAAGATACGCAGTATTTT. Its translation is CASSASVSQDTQYF.

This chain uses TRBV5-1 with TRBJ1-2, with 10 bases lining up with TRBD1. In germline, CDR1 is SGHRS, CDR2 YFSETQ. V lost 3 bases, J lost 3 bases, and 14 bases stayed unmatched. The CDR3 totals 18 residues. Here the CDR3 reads CASSWGGTGVIEDYGYTF. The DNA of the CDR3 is TGCGCCAGCAGCTGGGGGGGGACAGGGGTTATCGAGGACTATGGCTACACCTTC.

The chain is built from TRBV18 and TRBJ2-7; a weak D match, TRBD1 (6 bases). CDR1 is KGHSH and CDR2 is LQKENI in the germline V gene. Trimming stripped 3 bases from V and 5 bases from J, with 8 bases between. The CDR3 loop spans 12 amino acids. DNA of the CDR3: TGTGCCAGCTCACCGGCAGGGGACGAGCAGTACTTC. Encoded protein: CASSPAGDEQYF.

The CDR3 loop is CASSLGGQENTEAFF. In DNA form, the CDR3 reads TGTGCCAGCAGCTTGGGGGGACAGGAGAACACTGAAGCTTTCTTT. This sequence joins TRBV5-4 and TRBJ1-1, with 8 bases aligning to TRBD1. The CDR3 has 15 residues. CDR1 is SGHNT and CDR2 is YYREEE in the germline V gene (reference sequence). Unmatched junction bases numbered 2, after V lost 0 bases and J lost 1 base. The full variable domain, its missing parts supplied by reference TRBV5-4 and TRBJ1-1, is ETGVTQSPTHLIKTRGQQVTLRCSSQSGHNTVSWYQQALGQGPQFIFQYYREEENGRGNFPPRFSGLQFPNYSSELNVNALELDDSALYLCASSLGGQENTEAFFGQGTRLTVV.

CDR3 residues: CASSLPTSTDTQYF. CDR3 DNA: TGTGCCAGCAGTTTACCCACTAGCACAGATACGCAGTATTTT. This chain joins TRBV28 and TRBJ2-3, with D hard to call. From germline, CDR1 is MDHEN and CDR2 SYDVKM. The CDR3 sequence is 14 residues long. V was trimmed by 2 bases and J by 0 bases, leaving 6 bases between them.

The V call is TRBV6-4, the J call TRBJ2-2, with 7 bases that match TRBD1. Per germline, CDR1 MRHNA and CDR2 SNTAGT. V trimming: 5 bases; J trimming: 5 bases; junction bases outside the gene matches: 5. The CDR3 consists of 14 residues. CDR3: CASSSTTGTGELFF. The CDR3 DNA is TGTGCCAGCAGTTCGACGACAGGGACCGGGGAGCTGTTTTTT.

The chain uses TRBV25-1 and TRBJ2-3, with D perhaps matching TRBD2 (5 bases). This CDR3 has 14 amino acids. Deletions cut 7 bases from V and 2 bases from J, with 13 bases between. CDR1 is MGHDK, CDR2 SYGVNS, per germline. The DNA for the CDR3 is TGTGCCAGCATAAGCGGTAGACTCACAGATACGCAGTATTTT. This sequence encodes CASISGRLTDTQYF.

CDR3 nucleotides: TGTGCCAGCAGTCGACAGGGGTTGGACTATGGCTACACCTTC. It codes for CASSRQGLDYGYTF. V and J are TRBV25-1 and TRBJ1-2; TRBD1 matches at 8 bases. The CDR3 totals 14 residues. With V trimmed by 5 bases and J by 3 bases, 5 bases remained unmatched. Per germline, CDR1 MGHDK and CDR2 SYGVNS.

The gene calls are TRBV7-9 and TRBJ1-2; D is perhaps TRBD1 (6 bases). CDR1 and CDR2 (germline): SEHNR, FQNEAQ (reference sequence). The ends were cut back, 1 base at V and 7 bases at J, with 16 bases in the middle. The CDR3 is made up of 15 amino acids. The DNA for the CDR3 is TGTGCCAGCAGCTTAGGGGCAGGGGCAGAAGGTGGCTACACCTTC. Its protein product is CASSLGAGAEGGYTF.